This passage covers 23 T cell receptor beta chains from one sample sequenced in a study of identical twins. TCRdb reprocessed the 5' RACE reads via MiXCR and lists one record per CDR3 protein. Here the sample spans about 300,000 distinct CDR3 sequences, about 12% being singletons. This sample also belongs to another study, concerning yellow fever vaccine responses in identical twins.

Sequenced: CD8+ T cells sorted from blood. The receptors here all came from a woman aged 18 to 35 in good health.

In its sample, this clonotype was seen many times. J is TRBJ2-3 and V is TRBV3-1, with D possibly matching TRBD2 (6 bases). With 1 base removed from V and 4 bases from J, the gap between germline ends came to 15 bases. The length of the CDR3 is 16 residues. CDR1 and CDR2 (germline): LGHDT, YNNKEL (reference sequence). The CDR3, as DNA: TGTGCCAGCAGCCAAGTAGCGGCCAGACGTGCAGATACGCAGTATTTT. It codes for CASSQVAARRADTQYF.

The chain carries TRBV11-2 and TRBJ2-7; 14 nucleotides line up with TRBD2. This CDR3 is 16 amino acids long. Looked up from germline, CDR1 is SGHAT and CDR2 is FQNNGV. J lost 5 bases, V lost 3 bases, and 6 bases had no gene match. The CDR3 DNA reads TGTGCCAGCAGCTTTAGACTAGCGGGAGGGTCCGACGAGCAGTACTTC. Its protein is CASSFRLAGGSDEQYF. Looking up the rest from reference TRBV11-2 and TRBJ2-7 gives the full variable domain: EAGVAQSPRYKIIEKRQSVAFWCNPISGHATLYWYQQILGQGPKLLIQFQNNGVVDDSQLPKDRFSAERLKGVDSTLKIQPAKLEDSAVYLCASSFRLAGGSDEQYFGPGTRLTVT.

The CDR3 DNA reads as TGTGCCAGCAAGATCTTCAGCGGAACACCCCCCACAGATACGCAGTATTTT. Its translation is CASKIFSGTPPTDTQYF. The chain recombines TRBV27 with TRBJ2-3; perhaps TRBD2 as D (5 bases). CDR1 MNHEY and CDR2 SMNVEV come from the germline V gene (reference sequence). Trimming stripped 7 bases from V and 2 bases from J, with 22 bases between. This CDR3 is 17 amino acids long.

This chain joins TRBV7-2 and TRBJ1-6; D unresolved. Per the germline V gene, CDR1 is SGHTA and CDR2 is FQGNSA. Trimming took off 4 bases at V and 6 bases at J, with 7 bases between the two ends. CDR3 length: 13 amino acids. CDR3 residues: CASSSTPNSPLHF. CDR3 nucleotide sequence: TGTGCCAGCAGCTCAACGCCTAATTCACCCCTCCACTTT.

The sample holds many counts of this clonotype. The chain uses TRBV5-1 and TRBJ2-7, with D possibly being TRBD2 (5 bases). Trimming shortened V by 2 bases and J by 6 bases, and 6 bases separated the two germline ends. There are 11 residues in the CDR3. Germline-derived CDR1 and CDR2 are SGHRS and YFSETQ. DNA of the CDR3: TGCGCCAGCAGCTTTGGAGGCGAGCAGTACTTC. This sequence encodes CASSFGGEQYF.

This clonotype has ten or more counts. The chain uses TRBV11-3 and TRBJ2-1; maybe TRBD2 (5 bases). The germline CDR1 and CDR2 sequences are SGHNT and YENEEA. The CDR3 runs 14 residues. V was cut by 1 base and J by 1 base, with 5 bases left in between. For the CDR3, the DNA is TGTGCCAGCAGCTTAGGGGAGTCCTACAATGAGCAGTTCTTC. Translating it yields CASSLGESYNEQFF.

This clonotype was picked up many times. In nucleotides, the CDR3 is TGTGCCAGCAGACTCGGGACATCGGCGGATGAAAAACTGTTTTTT. Encoded protein: CASRLGTSADEKLFF. The chain has TRBV12-3 or TRBV12-4 and TRBJ1-4; possible D gene TRBD1, 6 bases. Trimming removed 6 bases from V and 6 bases from J, with 17 bases in between. This CDR3 comprises 15 residues.

This clonotype was seen a handful of times. This CDR3 reads CASSYRQNTEAFF. CDR3 in DNA: TGCGCCAGCAGCTACAGACAGAACACTGAAGCTTTCTTT. The chain uses TRBV5-1 and TRBJ1-1, with D unclear. Trimming pared 3 bases from V and 1 base from J, leaving 7 bases between. Germline-derived CDR1 and CDR2 are SGHRS and YFSETQ. The CDR3 is made up of 13 amino acids.

The sample holds a few counts of this clonotype. This chain joins TRBV4-1 and TRBJ2-1; 9 bases line up with TRBD1. The ends lost 4 bases at V and 9 bases at J; junction bases unmatched: 10. The CDR3 extends over 15 amino acids. The V gene's germline CDR1 is MGHRA and CDR2 YSYEKL. The CDR3 spells CASSLAGTGIREQFF. The CDR3 DNA follows: TGCGCCAGCAGCCTGGCAGGGACAGGGATTCGTGAGCAGTTCTTC.

This clonotype occurred many times. The chain is built from TRBV6-4 and TRBJ2-1; D ambiguous. The CDR3 covers 14 residues. From germline, CDR1 is MRHNA and CDR2 SNTAGT. Trimming pared 2 bases from V and 7 bases from J, leaving 12 bases between. The chain's CDR3 is CASSDKVGGNEQFF. CDR3 coding DNA: TGTGCCAGCAGTGACAAAGTCGGCGGTAATGAGCAGTTCTTC.

This clonotype occurred many times. V gene TRBV20-1 combines with J gene TRBJ2-5; 10 bases line up with TRBD2. J was trimmed by 2 bases and V by 6 bases; bases with no gene match: 9. The CDR3 sequence is 15 residues long. CDR1 DFQATT and CDR2 SNEGSKA come from the germline V gene (reference sequence). The CDR3 sequence is CSASSGLAEQETQYF. The DNA of the CDR3 is TGCAGTGCCAGCTCCGGACTAGCGGAGCAAGAGACCCAGTACTTC.

This clonotype was found many times. V and J are TRBV4-1 and TRBJ1-5; D is undetermined. V gave up 0 bases and J gave up 2 bases, with 8 bases separating them. The CDR3 loop spans 15 amino acids. Germline assignment: CDR1 MGHRA and CDR2 YSYEKL. The CDR3 region has the DNA TGCGCCAGCAGCCAAGATCCCGGGGGCAATCAGCCCCAGCATTTT. The encoded protein is CASSQDPGGNQPQHF.

In this sample, this clonotype turned up a few times. The CDR3 loop reads CASSYFRTTDTQYF. CDR3 in DNA: TGTGCCAGCAGTTACTTTCGGACCACAGATACGCAGTATTTT. The chain has TRBV6-2 or TRBV6-3 and TRBJ2-3, with D uncertain. The CDR3 sequence is 14 residues long. CDR1 is MNHEY, CDR2 SVGEGT, per germline. V dropped 1 base and J dropped 2 bases, with 7 bases sitting between them.

The chain recombines TRBV12-5 with TRBJ2-3; tentatively, D is TRBD1 (6 bases). Germline-derived CDR1 and CDR2 are LGHNT and FRNRAP. The CDR3 is 11 residues long. Trimming took off 9 bases at V and 6 bases at J, with 10 bases between the two ends. The DNA for the CDR3 is TGTGCTAGCGAGGGGGTGGATACGCAGTATTTT. Amino acids: CASEGVDTQYF.

Many counts were recorded for this clonotype. The chain employs TRBV12-3 or TRBV12-4 and TRBJ1-1; D uncertain. V was pared by 4 bases and J by 0 bases, with 9 bases between. The CDR3 is made up of 14 amino acids. CDR3 DNA sequence: TGTGCCAGCAGTTCGGGTGGCATGAACACTGAAGCTTTCTTT. Residues: CASSSGGMNTEAFF.

The V gene is TRBV5-6, the J gene TRBJ2-7; D may correspond to TRBD1 or TRBD2 (6 bases each). This CDR3 comprises 14 residues. Germline assignment: CDR1 SGHDT and CDR2 YYEEEE. V was pared by 3 bases and J by 1 base, with 11 bases between. The CDR3 nucleotides are TGTGCCAGCAGCTGGGGGGCTGGTTCCTACGAGCAGTACTTC. It yields the protein CASSWGAGSYEQYF.

This clonotype was recorded many times. The rearrangement uses TRBV4-1 and TRBJ2-2; TRBD2 agrees at 15 bases. The CDR3 covers 17 residues. The germline gives CDR1 MGHRA, CDR2 YSYEKL. V trimming: 3 bases; J trimming: 4 bases; junction bases outside the gene matches: 3. CDR3 nucleotide sequence: TGCGCCAGCAGCCAGGGACTAGCGGGAGGTATCACCGGGGAGCTGTTTTTT. Protein sequence: CASSQGLAGGITGELFF.

The DNA of the CDR3 is TGTGCCAGCAGCCTTCGGTTGCTCAGGGGCCACGAGCAGTACTTC. Translated, it gives CASSLRLLRGHEQYF. The rearrangement uses TRBV7-8 and TRBJ2-7; TRBD1 might be the D (6 bases). The CDR3 length is 15 residues. Germline V gene lookup returns CDR1 SGHVS and CDR2 FQNEAQ. With 5 bases removed from V and 5 bases from J, the gap between germline ends came to 19 bases.

The V and J genes are TRBV12-3 or TRBV12-4 and TRBJ2-5; perhaps TRBD2 as D (7 bases). V gave up 3 bases and J gave up 3 bases, with 11 bases separating them. This CDR3 comprises 14 residues. The CDR3 DNA reads as TGTGCCAGCAGTTTCGGGGGGCAGGAAGAGACCCAGTACTTC. It specifies CASSFGGQEETQYF.

The table lists this clonotype with a few counts. This chain links TRBV9 with TRBJ1-6; the D is unclear. Germline V CDR1 and CDR2: SGDLS, YYNGEE. V dropped 9 bases and J dropped 4 bases, with 17 bases sitting between them. There are 15 residues in the CDR3. CDR3 residues: CATSEGELYNSPLHF. CDR3 coding DNA: TGTGCCACCTCAGAGGGAGAACTTTATAATTCACCCCTCCACTTT.

This chain joins TRBV9 and TRBJ1-1; TRBD1 matches 8 bases. CDR1 and CDR2 from the germline V gene are SGDLS and YYNGEE. CDR3 length: 13 amino acids. Trimming at V came to 3 bases and at J to 4 bases, leaving 2 bases not matched to a gene. CDR3 region: CASSEDRGTEAFF. The CDR3 nucleotides are TGTGCCAGCAGCGAAGACAGGGGCACTGAAGCTTTCTTT.

This clonotype was seen more than once but under ten times. V is TRBV2 and J is TRBJ2-5, with TRBD1 matching over 9 bases. The CDR3 is made up of 14 amino acids. The J segment lost 7 bases and the V segment lost 8 bases, leaving 11 bases of the junction unmatched. Germline V gene sequence: CDR1 SNHLY, CDR2 FYNNEI. CDR3 nucleotides: TGTGCCAGCGCCTCGGGACAGGGTCTGGGGACCCAGTACTTC. This gives the protein CASASGQGLGTQYF.

The chain joins TRBV6-1 to TRBJ2-3; tentatively, D is TRBD2 (6 bases). This CDR3 comprises 17 residues. Between the trimmed V and J ends, which lost 6 bases and 2 bases, there was a span of 21 bases. Per the germline V gene, CDR1 is MNHNS and CDR2 is SASEGT. CDR3 residues: CASSNTGWGDSTDTQYF. CDR3 in DNA: TGTGCCAGCAGCAACACGGGTTGGGGGGATTCCACAGATACGCAGTATTTT.